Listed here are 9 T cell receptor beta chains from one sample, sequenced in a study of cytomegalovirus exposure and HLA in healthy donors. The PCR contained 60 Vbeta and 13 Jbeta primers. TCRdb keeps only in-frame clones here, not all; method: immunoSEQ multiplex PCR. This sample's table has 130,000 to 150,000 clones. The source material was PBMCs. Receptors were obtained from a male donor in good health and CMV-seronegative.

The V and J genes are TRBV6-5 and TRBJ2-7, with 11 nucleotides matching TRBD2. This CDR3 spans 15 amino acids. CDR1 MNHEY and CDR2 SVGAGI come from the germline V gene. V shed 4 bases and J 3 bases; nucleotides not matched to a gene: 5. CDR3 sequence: CASSSSGTSGYEQYF. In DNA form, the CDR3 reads TGTGCCAGCAGTTCTTCCGGGACTAGCGGCTACGAGCAGTACTTC.

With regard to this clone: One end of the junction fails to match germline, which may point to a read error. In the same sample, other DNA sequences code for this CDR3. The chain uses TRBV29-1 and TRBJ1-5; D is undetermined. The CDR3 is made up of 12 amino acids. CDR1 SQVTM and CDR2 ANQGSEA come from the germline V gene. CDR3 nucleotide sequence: TGCAGCGTTGCCAGTAGCAATCAGCCCCAGCACTTT. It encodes CSVASSNQPQHF.

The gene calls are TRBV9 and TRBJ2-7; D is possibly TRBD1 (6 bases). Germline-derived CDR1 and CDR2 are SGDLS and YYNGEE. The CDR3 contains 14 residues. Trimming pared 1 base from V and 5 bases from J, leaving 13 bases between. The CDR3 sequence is CASSVRSGVNEQYF. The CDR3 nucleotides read TGTGCCAGCAGCGTAAGATCAGGGGTCAACGAGCAGTACTTC.

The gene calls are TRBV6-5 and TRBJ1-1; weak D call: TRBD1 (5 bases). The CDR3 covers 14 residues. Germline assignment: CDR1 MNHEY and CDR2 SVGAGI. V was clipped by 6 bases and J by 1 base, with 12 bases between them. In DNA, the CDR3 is TGTGCCAGCAGACCGGGGGGAGCGAACACTGAAGCTTTCTTT. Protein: CASRPGGANTEAFF.

The CDR3 nucleotides read TGTGCCAGCTCACCCGTCCGGGTCTCCCAAGAAAAACTGTTTTTT. Its translation: CASSPVRVSQEKLFF. The V and J genes are TRBV18 and TRBJ1-4; the D is unclear. The germline CDR1 and CDR2 sequences are KGHSH and LQKENI. CDR3 length: 15 amino acids. Trimming took 3 bases from V and 8 from J, leaving 16 bases between them.

CDR3 amino acids: CASSAISVEIPQSPLHF. DNA of the CDR3: TGTGCCAGCAGCGCCATTTCCGTGGAGATTCCCCAGTCACCCCTCCACTTT. V is TRBV9 and J is TRBJ1-6; D gene unclear. Germline lookup yields CDR1 SGDLS and CDR2 YYNGEE. Trimming stripped 3 bases from V and 10 bases from J, with 23 bases between. The CDR3 covers 17 residues.

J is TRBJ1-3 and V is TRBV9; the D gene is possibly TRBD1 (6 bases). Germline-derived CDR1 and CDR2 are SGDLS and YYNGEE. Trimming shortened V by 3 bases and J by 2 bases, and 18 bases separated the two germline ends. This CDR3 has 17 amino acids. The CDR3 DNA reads TGTGCCAGCAGCGAGGGACAATTTGATCTGGCTGGAAACACCATATATTTT. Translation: CASSEGQFDLAGNTIYF.

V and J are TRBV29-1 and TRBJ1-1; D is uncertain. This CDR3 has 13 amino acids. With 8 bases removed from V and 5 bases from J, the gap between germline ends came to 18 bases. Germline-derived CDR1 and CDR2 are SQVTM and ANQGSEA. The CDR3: CSIRNGGNTEAFF. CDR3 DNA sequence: TGCAGCATACGGAATGGAGGAAATACTGAAGCTTTCTTT.

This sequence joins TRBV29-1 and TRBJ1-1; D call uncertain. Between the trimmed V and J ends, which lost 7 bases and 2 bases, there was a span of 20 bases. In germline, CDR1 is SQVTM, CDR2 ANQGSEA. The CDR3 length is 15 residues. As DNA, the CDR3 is TGCAGCGGGTGGGTAGCGCGGATGGTTAACACTGAAGCTTTCTTT. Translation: CSGWVARMVNTEAFF. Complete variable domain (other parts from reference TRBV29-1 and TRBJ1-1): SAVISQKPSRDICQRGTSLTIQCQVDSQVTMMFWYRQQPGQSLTLIATANQGSEATYESGFVIDKFPISRPNLTFSTLTVSNMSPEDSSIYLCSGWVARMVNTEAFFGQGTRLTVV.